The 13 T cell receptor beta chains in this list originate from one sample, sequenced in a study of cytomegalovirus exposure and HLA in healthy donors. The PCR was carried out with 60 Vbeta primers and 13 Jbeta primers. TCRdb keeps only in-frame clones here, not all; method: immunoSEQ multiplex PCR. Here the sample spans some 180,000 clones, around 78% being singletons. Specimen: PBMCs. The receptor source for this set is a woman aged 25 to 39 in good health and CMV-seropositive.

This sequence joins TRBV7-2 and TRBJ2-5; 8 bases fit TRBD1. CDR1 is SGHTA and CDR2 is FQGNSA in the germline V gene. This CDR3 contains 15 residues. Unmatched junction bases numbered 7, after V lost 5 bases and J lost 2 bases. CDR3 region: CASSPDRVVQETQYF. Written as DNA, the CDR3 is TGTGCCAGCAGCCCGGACAGGGTCGTTCAAGAGACCCAGTACTTC. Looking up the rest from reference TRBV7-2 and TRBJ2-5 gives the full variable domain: GAGVSQSPSNKVTEKGKDVELRCDPISGHTALYWYRQSLGQGLEFLIYFQGNSAPDKSGLPSDRFSAERTGGSVSTLTIQRTQQEDSAVYLCASSPDRVVQETQYFGPGTRLLVL.

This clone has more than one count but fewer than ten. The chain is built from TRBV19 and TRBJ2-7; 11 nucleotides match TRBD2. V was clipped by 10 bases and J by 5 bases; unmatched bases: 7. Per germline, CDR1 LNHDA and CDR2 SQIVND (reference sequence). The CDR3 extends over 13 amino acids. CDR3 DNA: TGTGCCACCACTAGCGGGAGCCCCCACGAGCAGTACTTC. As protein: CATTSGSPHEQYF.

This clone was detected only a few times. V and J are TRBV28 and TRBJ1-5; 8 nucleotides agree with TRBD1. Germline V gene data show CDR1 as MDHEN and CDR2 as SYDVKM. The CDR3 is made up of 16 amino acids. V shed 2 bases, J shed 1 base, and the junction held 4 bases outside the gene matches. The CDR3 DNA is TGTGCCAGCAGTTTAGTCAGGGGGCCAAGCAATCAGCCCCAGCATTTT. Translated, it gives CASSLVRGPSNQPQHF.

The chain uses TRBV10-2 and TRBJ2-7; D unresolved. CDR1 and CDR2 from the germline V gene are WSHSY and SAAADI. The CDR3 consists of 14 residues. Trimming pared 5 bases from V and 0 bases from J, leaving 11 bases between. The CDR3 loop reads CASSKSALSYEQYF. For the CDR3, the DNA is TGCGCCAGCAGTAAGAGCGCCCTCTCCTACGAGCAGTACTTC.

As DNA, the CDR3 is TGTGCCAGCAGCTTATGGGACTCAGGAGGGGCTTTCTTT. It codes for CASSLWDSGGAFF. This chain connects TRBV13 to TRBJ1-1, with TRBD1 as a possible D gene (5 bases). The germline CDR1 and CDR2 sequences are PRHDT and FYEKMQ (reference sequence). The length of the CDR3 is 13 residues. V shed 2 bases and J shed 11 bases, with 15 bases lying between them.

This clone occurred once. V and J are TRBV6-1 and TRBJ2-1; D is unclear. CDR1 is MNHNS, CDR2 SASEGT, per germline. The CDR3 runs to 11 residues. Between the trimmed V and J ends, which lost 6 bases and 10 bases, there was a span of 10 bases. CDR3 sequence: CASSRAGEQFF. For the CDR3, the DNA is TGTGCCAGCAGCCGCGCCGGGGAGCAGTTCTTC.

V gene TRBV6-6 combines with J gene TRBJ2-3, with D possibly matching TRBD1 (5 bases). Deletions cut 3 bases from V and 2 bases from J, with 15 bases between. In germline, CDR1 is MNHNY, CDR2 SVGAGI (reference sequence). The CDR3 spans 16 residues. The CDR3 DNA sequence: TGTGCCAGCAGTTATATGGCAGACAGACTCACAGATACGCAGTATTTT. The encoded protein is CASSYMADRLTDTQYF.

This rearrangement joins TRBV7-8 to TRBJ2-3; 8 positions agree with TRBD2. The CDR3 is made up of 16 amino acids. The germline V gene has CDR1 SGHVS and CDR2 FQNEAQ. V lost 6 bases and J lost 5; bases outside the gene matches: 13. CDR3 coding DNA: TGTGCCAGCAGACGAATAGCGGGACGGGCCGGAGATACGCAGTATTTT. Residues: CASRRIAGRAGDTQYF.

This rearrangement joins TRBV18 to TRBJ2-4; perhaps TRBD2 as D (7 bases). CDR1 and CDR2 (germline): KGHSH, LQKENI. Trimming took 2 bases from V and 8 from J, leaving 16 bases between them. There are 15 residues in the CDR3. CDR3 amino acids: CASSPVLGGGDIQYF. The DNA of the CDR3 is TGTGCCAGCTCACCAGTTTTGGGAGGGGGAGACATTCAGTACTTC. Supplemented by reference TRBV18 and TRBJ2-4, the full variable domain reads NAGVMQNPRHLVRRRGQEARLRCSPMKGHSHVYWYRQLPEEGLKFMVYLQKENIIDESGMPKERFSAEFPKEGPSILRIQQVVRGDSAAYFCASSPVLGGGDIQYFGAGTRLSVL.

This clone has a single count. The CDR3: CSANREETQYF. The DNA of the CDR3 is TGCAGTGCGAACAGGGAGGAGACCCAGTACTTC. The chain links TRBV20-1 to TRBJ2-5; D is perhaps TRBD1 (6 bases). V dropped 6 bases and J dropped 5 bases, with 10 bases sitting between them. Per the germline V gene, CDR1 is DFQATT and CDR2 is SNEGSKA (reference sequence). This CDR3 is built from 11 residues.

CDR3 coding DNA: TGCGCCAGCAGCCAAGACAGCCCCTACGAGCAGTACTTC. As protein: CASSQDSPYEQYF. V and J are TRBV5-1 and TRBJ2-7, with D perhaps matching TRBD1 (5 bases). V was pared by 4 bases and J by 2 bases, with 10 bases between. The CDR3 is made up of 13 amino acids. Germline assignment: CDR1 SGHRS and CDR2 YFSETQ.

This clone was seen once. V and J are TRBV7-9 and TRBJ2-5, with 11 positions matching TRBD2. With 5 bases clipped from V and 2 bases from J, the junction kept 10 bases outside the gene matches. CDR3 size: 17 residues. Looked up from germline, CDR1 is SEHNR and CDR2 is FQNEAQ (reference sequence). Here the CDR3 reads CASSRPTSGDSQETQYF. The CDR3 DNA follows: TGTGCCAGCAGCCGCCCGACTAGCGGGGACAGTCAAGAGACCCAGTACTTC.

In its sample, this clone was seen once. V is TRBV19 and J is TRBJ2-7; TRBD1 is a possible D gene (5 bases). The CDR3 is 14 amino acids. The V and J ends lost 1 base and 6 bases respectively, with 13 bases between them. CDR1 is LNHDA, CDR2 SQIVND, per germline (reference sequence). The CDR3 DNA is TGTGCCAGTAGTATAGGACAGAACCCCGGCGAGCAGTACTTC. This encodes CASSIGQNPGEQYF.